This T cell receptor (beta chain) was found in a study of OX40 agonist ivuxolimab in advanced cancers. Background on the study: Dose-escalation patients' cancers were hepatocellular carcinoma, melanoma, renal cell or head and neck cancer.

Assay used: immunoSEQ multiplex PCR; TCRdb lists only in-frame clones, some missing. The sample has 65,000 to 95,000 clones, 80% to 90% seen once. The V gene's germline CDR1 is SEHNR and CDR2 FQNEAQ (reference sequence). There are 13 residues in the CDR3. Trimming stripped 5 bases from V and 10 bases from J, with 15 bases between. The V gene is TRBV7-9, the J gene TRBJ2-1, with D possibly TRBD2 on 6 matching bases. The TCR was taken from an adult with an advanced solid tumor such as melanoma, head and neck, liver or kidney cancer. The starting material was CD4+ or CD8+ T cells sorted from blood, obtained in a trial of the OX40 agonist ivuxolimab. DNA of the CDR3: TGTGCCAGCAGCCTCGGCAGGGCGGGAGAGCAGTTCTTC. Translation gives CASSLGRAGEQFF.